This TCR beta chain is from a study of shared clonotypes between healthy human individuals. Clones were sequenced by immunoSEQ multiplex PCR, and TCRdb holds only the in-frame ones, with some missing. This sample has some 2,400,000 clones; around 95% occur once, and the top ten carry over 0.1%. Germline loops: CDR1 SQVTM, CDR2 ANQGSEA. V was pared by 4 bases and J by 4 bases, with 8 bases between. The length of the CDR3 is 12 residues. The specimen was naive CD4+ T cells sorted from blood. Subset given: CD45RA+ positively selected. The sequence derives from a man younger than 35 in good health. J is TRBJ2-1 and V is TRBV29-1; D is undetermined. The CDR3 DNA is TGCAGCGTTGGCACGGCATACAATGAGCAGTTCTTC. Its protein is CSVGTAYNEQFF.